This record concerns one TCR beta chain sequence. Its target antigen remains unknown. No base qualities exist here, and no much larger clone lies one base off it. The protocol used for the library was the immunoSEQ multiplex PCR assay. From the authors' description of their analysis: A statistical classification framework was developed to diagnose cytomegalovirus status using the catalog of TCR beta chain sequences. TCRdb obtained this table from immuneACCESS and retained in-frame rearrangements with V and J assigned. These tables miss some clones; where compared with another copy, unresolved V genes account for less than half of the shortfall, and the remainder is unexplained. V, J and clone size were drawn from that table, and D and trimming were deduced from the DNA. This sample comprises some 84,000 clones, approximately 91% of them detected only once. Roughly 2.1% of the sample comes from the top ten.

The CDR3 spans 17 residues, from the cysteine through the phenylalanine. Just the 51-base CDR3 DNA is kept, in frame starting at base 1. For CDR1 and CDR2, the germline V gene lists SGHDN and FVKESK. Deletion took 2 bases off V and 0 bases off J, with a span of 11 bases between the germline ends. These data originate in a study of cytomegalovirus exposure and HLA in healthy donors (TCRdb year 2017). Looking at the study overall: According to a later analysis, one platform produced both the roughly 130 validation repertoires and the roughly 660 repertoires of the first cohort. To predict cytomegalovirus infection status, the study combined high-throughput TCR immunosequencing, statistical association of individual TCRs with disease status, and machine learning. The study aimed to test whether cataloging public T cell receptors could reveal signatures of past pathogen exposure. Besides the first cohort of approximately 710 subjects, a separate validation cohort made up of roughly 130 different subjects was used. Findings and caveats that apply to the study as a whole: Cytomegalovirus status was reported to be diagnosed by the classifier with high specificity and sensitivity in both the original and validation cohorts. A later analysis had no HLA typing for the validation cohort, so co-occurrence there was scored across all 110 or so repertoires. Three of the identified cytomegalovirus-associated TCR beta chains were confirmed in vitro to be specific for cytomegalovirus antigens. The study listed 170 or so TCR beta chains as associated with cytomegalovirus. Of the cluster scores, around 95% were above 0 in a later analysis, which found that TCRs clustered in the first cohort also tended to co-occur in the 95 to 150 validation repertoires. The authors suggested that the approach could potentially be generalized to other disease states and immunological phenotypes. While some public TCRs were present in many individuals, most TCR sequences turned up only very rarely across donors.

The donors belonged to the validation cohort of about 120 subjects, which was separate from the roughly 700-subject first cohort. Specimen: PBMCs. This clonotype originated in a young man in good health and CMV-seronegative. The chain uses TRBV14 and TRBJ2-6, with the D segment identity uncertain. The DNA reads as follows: TGTGCCAGCAGCCAAACGACACTTTCCTCTGGGGCCAACGTCCTGACTTTC. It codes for CASSQTTLSSGANVLTF.